The 17 T cell receptor beta chains reported below all come from one sample, sequenced in a study of T cell responses to AZD1222 COVID-19 vaccine. TCRdb's table, derived via immunoSEQ multiplex PCR, lists solely in-frame clones and lacks some. The sample has 120,000 or so clones, 81% seen once. The sequencing used peripheral blood, collected on day 0 of AZD1222 vaccination. Every receptor here comes from an adult in good health.

The chain couples TRBV27 to TRBJ2-7, with D uncertain. This CDR3 has 13 amino acids. Germline V lookup: CDR1 MNHEY, CDR2 SMNVEV (reference sequence). V lost 0 bases and J lost 4, with 7 bases in between. The CDR3 here is CASSLSFEYEQYF. CDR3 in DNA: TGTGCCAGCAGTTTATCTTTCGAGTACGAGCAGTACTTC.

The chain combines TRBV19 with TRBJ2-1, with 9 bases identical to TRBD2. The germline V gene has CDR1 LNHDA and CDR2 SQIVND (reference sequence). The CDR3 extends over 16 amino acids. J was trimmed by 4 bases and V by 5 bases; bases with no gene match: 9. CDR3 coding DNA: TGTGCCAGTAGTGGGCTGTCTAGCGGGGTTTACAATGAGCAGTTCTTC. Residues: CASSGLSSGVYNEQFF.

V and J are TRBV21-1 and TRBJ1-1. TRBV21-1 is assigned pseudogene status. CDR3 length equals 15 residues. The CDR3 reads CASSKEGNGNTEAFF. Here the CDR3 DNA reads TGTGCCAGCAGCAAAGAGGGAAATGGGAACACTGAAGCTTTCTTT.

The chain recombines TRBV9 with TRBJ2-1, with 9 bases aligning to TRBD2. In germline, CDR1 is SGDLS, CDR2 YYNGEE. CDR3 size: 16 residues. The ends lost 0 bases at V and 7 bases at J; junction bases unmatched: 8. The CDR3 protein is CASSVAVLAGPNEQFF. The CDR3, as DNA: TGTGCCAGCAGCGTAGCTGTTCTAGCGGGACCAAATGAGCAGTTCTTC.

The rearrangement links TRBV3-1 (or the pseudogene TRBV3-2) to TRBJ1-1; the match to TRBD1 covers 7 bases. The trim removed 5 bases at V and 7 bases at J, leaving 10 bases unmatched. Germline CDR1 reads LGHDT; CDR2 reads YNNKEL (reference sequence). This CDR3 comprises 14 residues. The CDR3 sequence is CASSSYRGPFEAFF. The DNA of the CDR3 is TGTGCCAGCAGCTCTTACAGGGGACCCTTTGAAGCTTTCTTT.

The gene calls are TRBV29-1 and TRBJ2-5; no firm D call. The V end lost 2 bases, the J end lost 4 bases, and 11 bases lay between the germline ends. CDR3 length equals 13 residues. In germline, CDR1 is SQVTM, CDR2 ANQGSEA. CDR3 in amino acids: CSVEREIGETQYF. The CDR3 DNA follows: TGCAGCGTTGAACGCGAGATAGGAGAGACCCAGTACTTC.

This chain joins TRBV5-8 and TRBJ1-1, with TRBD1 as a possible D gene (5 bases). V was cut by 2 bases and J by 1 base, with 9 bases left in between. There are 14 residues in the CDR3. CDR1 SGHTS and CDR2 YDEGEE come from the germline V gene. CDR3 in DNA: TGTGCCAGCAGCTTTGGAGGGACGAACACTGAAGCTTTCTTT. Amino acids: CASSFGGTNTEAFF.

V and J are TRBV6-6 and TRBJ2-3, with 8 positions matching TRBD2. Germline V gene sequence: CDR1 MNHNY, CDR2 SVGAGI (reference sequence). The junction had 9 bases not matched to a gene; V was cut back by 7 bases and J by 0 bases. This CDR3 region has 16 residues. The CDR3 bases are TGTGCCAGCACCGGGCGGACTAGCAGCAGCACAGATACGCAGTATTTT. Its protein is CASTGRTSSSTDTQYF.

The chain combines TRBV21-1 with TRBJ1-1; TRBD1 is taken as the D call from the table, unchecked against the DNA. TRBV21-1 is labeled a pseudogene. The CDR3 length is 15 residues. This CDR3 reads CASSKGPRQGAEAFF. Written as DNA, the CDR3 is TGTGCCAGCAGCAAAGGTCCCAGACAGGGGGCTGAAGCTTTCTTT.

A word on this clone: Other DNA sequences of this sample code for an identical CDR3. This chain joins TRBV6-5 and TRBJ1-1, with D perhaps matching TRBD1 (5 bases). From germline, CDR1 is MNHEY and CDR2 SVGAGI. The CDR3 runs to 14 residues. V was cut by 0 bases and J by 2 bases, with 7 bases left in between. The CDR3 protein is CASSYSGGNTEAFF. The CDR3 DNA reads as TGTGCCAGCAGTTACTCCGGGGGAAACACTGAAGCTTTCTTT.

The V call is TRBV28, the J call TRBJ1-3, with 9 bases matching TRBD1. Germline V gives CDR1 MDHEN, CDR2 SYDVKM. The CDR3 is 14 amino acids. V trimming: 6 bases; J trimming: 4 bases; junction bases outside the gene matches: 4. CDR3 sequence: CASSQGQGGNTIYF. CDR3 in DNA: TGTGCCAGCAGCCAGGGACAGGGAGGAAACACCATATATTTT.

The V gene is TRBV3-1 (or the pseudogene TRBV3-2), the J gene TRBJ1-1, with D tentatively TRBD1 (5 bases). This CDR3 spans 14 amino acids. The germline V and J ends were trimmed by 0 bases and 5 bases, with 10 bases remaining between them. Per germline, CDR1 LGHDT and CDR2 YNNKEL (reference sequence). CDR3 DNA sequence: TGTGCCAGCAGCCAAGATGCAGGGTGGACTGAAGCTTTCTTT. Residues: CASSQDAGWTEAFF.

CDR3 sequence: CASFPSWTGREKLFF. The CDR3 region has the DNA TGTGCCAGCTTTCCATCGTGGACAGGGAGGGAAAAACTGTTTTTT. The rearrangement links TRBV3-1 (or the pseudogene TRBV3-2) to TRBJ1-4; 8 nucleotides match TRBD1. V lost 8 bases and J lost 8; bases outside the gene matches: 13. From germline, CDR1 is LGHDT and CDR2 YNNKEL (reference sequence). This CDR3 contains 15 residues.

This clone came up a few times. V is TRBV5-1 and J is TRBJ1-2; D gene ambiguous. Trimming pared 0 bases from V and 3 bases from J, leaving 9 bases between. CDR3 length: 14 residues. Germline loops: CDR1 SGHRS, CDR2 YFSETQ. CDR3 loop: CASSLVPGDYGYTF. The CDR3, as DNA: TGCGCCAGCAGCTTGGTACCAGGCGACTATGGCTACACCTTC.

This clone has only one observation. V gene TRBV6-5 combines with J gene TRBJ1-1; the D is unclear. The CDR3 contains 13 residues. With 2 bases removed from V and 3 bases from J, the gap between germline ends came to 7 bases. Germline V gives CDR1 MNHEY, CDR2 SVGAGI. The DNA for the CDR3 is TGTGCCAGCAGTTACAGAACGGACACTGAAGCTTTCTTT. Amino acid sequence: CASSYRTDTEAFF.

This rearrangement joins TRBV28 to TRBJ1-3; D remains unclear. Trimming removed 8 bases at V and 0 bases at J, with 5 bases between. Germline values: CDR1 MDHEN, CDR2 SYDVKM. The CDR3 has 12 amino acids. The CDR3 DNA is TGTGCCAGCGGACTCTCTGGAAACACCATATATTTT. Residues: CASGLSGNTIYF.

The V and J genes are TRBV4-3 and TRBJ2-7, with 10 bases fitting TRBD1. V gave up 1 base and J gave up 3 bases; unmatched junction bases: 3. Germline V gene lookup returns CDR1 LGHNA and CDR2 YSLEER. The CDR3 is 15 residues long. The CDR3: CASSQGQGASYEQYF. CDR3 sequence (DNA): TGCGCCAGCAGCCAAGGACAGGGGGCAAGCTACGAGCAGTACTTC.